This T cell receptor (beta chain) was sequenced for a study of blood T cells in healthy people across ages. Note on this clonotype: One end of the junction does not line up with germline, which may come from a read error.

Drawn from each donor were roughly 10 milliliters of peripheral blood. Per sample, a minimum of 6.5 million PBMCs were isolated. Germline CDR1 is DFQATT and CDR2 is SNEGSKA (reference sequence). This CDR3 region has 13 residues. It was with a sample-barcoded 5' primer and a J-beta primer mix that a second PCR of roughly 7 to 12 cycles was run. A tag from a template-switch adaptor with 12 random nucleotides marked each cDNA molecule. Each sample yielded at least 3 million CDR3-containing paired-end reads. TCRdb redid the calling of the 5' RACE reads with MiXCR, one entry per CDR3 protein. The table has 660,000 or so distinct CDR3 sequences, around 54% seen once.

The sequence was collected from a man in his 60s in good health. The sample comprised blood. This chain joins TRBV20-1 and TRBJ2-7; 9 bases map to TRBD1. The CDR3 bases are TGCAGTGCTTCGGGACAGGGAGGCTACAAGCAGTACTTC. Translation: CSASGQGGYKQYF.